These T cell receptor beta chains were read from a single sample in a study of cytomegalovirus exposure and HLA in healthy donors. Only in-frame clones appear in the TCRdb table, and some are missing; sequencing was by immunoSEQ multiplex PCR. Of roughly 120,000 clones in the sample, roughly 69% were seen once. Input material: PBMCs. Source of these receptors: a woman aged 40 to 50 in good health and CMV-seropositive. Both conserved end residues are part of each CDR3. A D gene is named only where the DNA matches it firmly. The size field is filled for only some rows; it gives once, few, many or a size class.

CDR3nt: TGTGCCAGTAGTCGAGACAGGGCCCGACAGAACACTGAAGCTTTCTTT
CDR3aa: CASSRDRARQNTEAFF
v_gene: TRBV19
d_gene: TRBD1
len: 16
abundance: .
j_gene: TRBJ1-1

CDR3nt: TGCGCCAGCAGCCAAGGCATCCAAGGACAGGGGGCGCGAGATACGCAGTATTTT
CDR3aa: CASSQGIQGQGARDTQYF
v_gene: TRBV4-3
d_gene: TRBD1
len: 18
abundance: once
j_gene: TRBJ2-3

CDR3nt: TGTGCCAGCAGCTACCCGGGACAGGCGGGCTACGAGCAGTACTTC
CDR3aa: CASSYPGQAGYEQYF
v_gene: TRBV7-2
d_gene: TRBD1
len: 15
abundance: .
j_gene: TRBJ2-7

CDR3nt: TGTGCCAGCAGCCCCGCGTCCGGGAGGTATTACAATGAGCAGTTCTTC
CDR3aa: CASSPASGRYYNEQFF
v_gene: TRBV5-4
d_gene: TRBD2
len: 16
abundance: .
j_gene: TRBJ2-1

CDR3nt: TGTGCCAGCAATATTCCGGGAACTGGAAACACCATATATTTT
CDR3aa: CASNIPGTGNTIYF
v_gene: TRBV2
d_gene: .
len: 14
abundance: .
j_gene: TRBJ1-3

CDR3nt: TGTGCCAGTAGTATGGTCCCCGGGTACGAGCAGTACTTC
CDR3aa: CASSMVPGYEQYF
v_gene: TRBV19
d_gene: .
len: 13
abundance: .
j_gene: TRBJ2-7

CDR3nt: TGTGCCAGCAGCTTAGTCTCCAGTAACTACGAGCAGTACTTC
CDR3aa: CASSLVSSNYEQYF
v_gene: TRBV7-2
d_gene: .
len: 14
abundance: few
j_gene: TRBJ2-7

CDR3nt: TGTGCCAGCAGGTGGGACAGACAATCCTACGAGCAGTACTTC
CDR3aa: CASRWDRQSYEQYF
v_gene: TRBV6-1
d_gene: TRBD1
len: 14
abundance: few
j_gene: TRBJ2-7

CDR3nt: TGTGCCAGCTTGAAACCTAAACTTACGACCTACGAGCAGTACTTC
CDR3aa: CASLKPKLTTYEQYF
v_gene: TRBV6-4
d_gene: .
len: 15
abundance: .
j_gene: TRBJ2-7

CDR3nt: TGTGCCAGCAGCGGTCAGGGTCGGGCTGAAGCTTTCTTT
CDR3aa: CASSGQGRAEAFF
v_gene: TRBV7-3
d_gene: .
len: 13
abundance: .
j_gene: TRBJ1-1

CDR3nt: TGCGCCAGCAGCCCCCGAGAGAGCGGGGGTAACACCGGGGAGCTGTTTTTT
CDR3aa: CASSPRESGGNTGELFF
v_gene: TRBV4-3
d_gene: TRBD2
len: 17
abundance: few
j_gene: TRBJ2-2

CDR3nt: TGTGCCGGCAGCTTAGTTGGGGGCAACACTGAAGCTTTCTTT
CDR3aa: CAGSLVGGNTEAFF
v_gene: TRBV13
d_gene: .
len: 14
abundance: once
j_gene: TRBJ1-1

CDR3nt: TGCAGCGCACTCTATCCGGGAGACACTGAAGCTTTCTTT
CDR3aa: CSALYPGDTEAFF
v_gene: TRBV29-1
d_gene: .
len: 13
abundance: few
j_gene: TRBJ1-1

CDR3nt: TGTGCCAGCAGCCATCCACCCGGGACAGGCGCCGGGGTCGGGGAGCTGTTTTTT
CDR3aa: CASSHPPGTGAGVGELFF
v_gene: TRBV5-4
d_gene: TRBD1
len: 18
abundance: .
j_gene: TRBJ2-2

CDR3nt: TGTGCCAGCAGCTTGGGGGGACAGATTAATTCACCCCTCCACTTT
CDR3aa: CASSLGGQINSPLHF
v_gene: TRBV5-8
d_gene: TRBD1
len: 15
abundance: few
j_gene: TRBJ1-6

CDR3nt: TGTGCCAGCAGCGCGACAGGGGGAACTAATGAAAAACTGTTTTTT
CDR3aa: CASSATGGTNEKLFF
v_gene: TRBV9
d_gene: TRBD1
len: 15
abundance: once
j_gene: TRBJ1-4

CDR3nt: TGTGCCATCAGTGATGGGGACAGGAACGCTGAAGCTTTCTTT
CDR3aa: CAISDGDRNAEAFF
v_gene: TRBV10-3
d_gene: TRBD1
len: 14
abundance: few
j_gene: TRBJ1-1

CDR3nt: TGCGCCAGCAGCTTGGTTCCGGACACCGGGGAGCTGTTTTTT
CDR3aa: CASSLVPDTGELFF
v_gene: TRBV5-1
d_gene: .
len: 14
abundance: once
j_gene: TRBJ2-2